A single sample gave rise to the 20 T cell receptor beta chains below, sequenced in a study of blood T cell repertoires in COVID-19. Sequencing used immunoSEQ multiplex PCR; TCRdb keeps in-frame clones, though not all of them. The table shows around 180,000 clones, with 75% to 90% occurring only once. Sequencing was done on a sample of peripheral blood. The receptor set was obtained from a man aged 55 to 70 with acute or convalescent COVID-19.

This chain joins TRBV7-9 and TRBJ1-1; D gene ambiguous. In germline, CDR1 is SEHNR, CDR2 FQNEAQ (reference sequence). Trimming removed 5 bases at V and 1 base at J, with 11 bases between. The CDR3 contains 14 residues. CDR3 loop: CASSQWEGNTEAFF. In DNA, the CDR3 is TGTGCCAGCAGCCAGTGGGAGGGGAACACTGAAGCTTTCTTT.

This clone has only a few counts. The chain combines TRBV5-1 with TRBJ2-6, with a weak D call TRBD1 (6 bases). Trimming shortened V by 5 bases and J by 4 bases, and 10 bases separated the two germline ends. Germline V gives CDR1 SGHRS, CDR2 YFSETQ. The CDR3 covers 14 residues. The CDR3: CASRQGTGANVLTF. The DNA for the CDR3 is TGCGCCAGCAGGCAGGGGACCGGGGCCAACGTCCTGACTTTC.

The J gene is TRBJ2-1, the V gene TRBV2; possible D gene TRBD2, 6 bases. V gave up 8 bases and J gave up 2 bases, with 13 bases separating them. The CDR3 runs to 14 residues. The germline gives CDR1 SNHLY, CDR2 FYNNEI. In DNA, the CDR3 is TGTGCCAGCCCCGGAGGAGGGACCTACAATGAGCAGTTCTTC. Translation gives CASPGGGTYNEQFF.

This chain links TRBV2 with TRBJ2-1, with TRBD2 matching over 8 bases. This CDR3 region has 15 residues. Germline trimming cut 3 bases from V and 6 bases from J; bases unmatched to any gene: 7. CDR1 is SNHLY and CDR2 is FYNNEI in the germline V gene. CDR3 coding DNA: TGTGCCAGCAGTGAGAGCGGGAGTCCCCTCAATGAGCAGTTCTTC. This encodes CASSESGSPLNEQFF. Combining the CDR3 with reference TRBV2 and TRBJ2-1 gives the whole variable domain EPEVTQTPSHQVTQMGQEVILRCVPISNHLYFYWYRQILGQKVEFLVSFYNNEISEKSEIFDDQFSVERPDGSNFTLKIRSTKLEDSAMYFCASSESGSPLNEQFFGPGTRLTVL.

The V and J genes are TRBV2 and TRBJ2-3, with D perhaps TRBD2 (5 bases). Trimming removed 6 bases at V and 1 base at J, with 11 bases between. The CDR3 contains 14 residues. From germline, CDR1 is SNHLY and CDR2 FYNNEI. CDR3 DNA sequence: TGTGCCAGCAGCGAAAAGCGGCGCACAGATACGCAGTATTTT. This sequence encodes CASSEKRRTDTQYF.

The genes are TRBV7-9 and TRBJ2-1; 9 nucleotides match TRBD2. Germline CDR1 SEHNR, CDR2 FQNEAQ (reference sequence). The V and J ends lost 1 base and 9 bases, in that order; junction bases with no gene match: 7. The CDR3 is made up of 15 amino acids. The CDR3 spells CASSLGLAGVSEQFF. The CDR3, as DNA: TGTGCCAGCAGCTTAGGTTTAGCGGGAGTCAGTGAGCAGTTCTTC.

The chain employs TRBV28 and TRBJ2-3, with 9 bases aligning to TRBD1. The V and J ends lost 8 bases and 3 bases, in that order; junction bases with no gene match: 9. The germline V gene encodes CDR1 MDHEN and CDR2 SYDVKM. The CDR3 extends over 15 amino acids. The CDR3 is CASFPFGQGTDTQYF. The CDR3 DNA sequence: TGTGCCAGCTTTCCCTTCGGACAGGGGACAGATACGCAGTATTTT.

The chain carries TRBV9 and TRBJ2-1; TRBD1 matches 11 bases. The CDR3 has 15 amino acids. Looked up from germline, CDR1 is SGDLS and CDR2 is YYNGEE. V shed 4 bases and J 6 bases; nucleotides not matched to a gene: 6. The CDR3 loop reads CASSRPGTGGNEQFF. For the CDR3, the DNA is TGTGCCAGCAGCCGTCCCGGGACAGGGGGCAATGAGCAGTTCTTC.

The chain couples TRBV6-2 or TRBV6-3 to TRBJ2-7, with 11 bases matching TRBD2. Germline loops: CDR1 MNHEY, CDR2 SVGEGT. The V segment lost 5 bases and the J segment 9 bases; nucleotides outside the gene matches: 15. The CDR3 extends over 16 amino acids. CDR3 in amino acids: CASSRATSGRTVGQYF. The DNA for the CDR3 is TGTGCCAGCAGTCGCGCCACTAGCGGGAGAACGGTAGGGCAGTACTTC.

This chain connects TRBV10-3 to TRBJ2-1, with a weak D call TRBD2 (6 bases). Germline values: CDR1 ENHRY, CDR2 SYGVKD. The V end was cut by 10 bases, the J end by 10 bases, with 17 bases between. CDR3 length equals 12 residues. In DNA form, the CDR3 reads TGTGCCACTTCGGGCGGGGTGGAAGAGCAGTTCTTC. Its protein is CATSGGVEEQFF.

The chain links TRBV9 to TRBJ2-1; possibly TRBD2 for D (5 bases). The germline V gene encodes CDR1 SGDLS and CDR2 YYNGEE. V lost 0 bases and J lost 3, with 10 bases in between. The CDR3 consists of 15 residues. CDR3: CASSVDPGSYNEQFF. As DNA, the CDR3 is TGTGCCAGCAGCGTAGATCCGGGGAGCTACAATGAGCAGTTCTTC.

The chain has TRBV5-1 and TRBJ2-1; D not resolved. This CDR3 is 17 amino acids long. Germline-derived CDR1 and CDR2 are SGHRS and YFSETQ. Trimming took 1 base from V and 0 from J, leaving 14 bases between them. CDR3 protein: CASSLSGSTSSYNEQFF. The CDR3 coding sequence is TGCGCCAGCAGCTTGAGTGGTAGCACGAGCTCCTACAATGAGCAGTTCTTC. Combining the CDR3 with reference TRBV5-1 and TRBJ2-1 gives the whole variable domain KAGVTQTPRYLIKTRGQQVTLSCSPISGHRSVSWYQQTPGQGLQFLFEYFSETQRNKGNFPGRFSGRQFSNSRSEMNVSTLELGDSALYLCASSLSGSTSSYNEQFFGPGTRLTVL.

This clone was seen a few times. The gene calls are TRBV5-1 and TRBJ2-1, with 10 bases identical to TRBD2. The length of the CDR3 is 16 residues. Germline V lookup: CDR1 SGHRS, CDR2 YFSETQ. The V segment lost 5 bases and the J segment 0 bases; nucleotides outside the gene matches: 5. This chain's CDR3 is CASRSGLASSYNEQFF. The DNA for the CDR3 is TGCGCCAGCAGGTCGGGACTAGCGAGCTCCTACAATGAGCAGTTCTTC.

V is TRBV28 and J is TRBJ1-1; D might be TRBD1 (5 bases). The germline V gene encodes CDR1 MDHEN and CDR2 SYDVKM. V was cut by 6 bases and J by 0 bases, with 14 bases left in between. CDR3 length: 15 amino acids. CDR3 protein: CASRRTLTMNTEAFF. In DNA form, the CDR3 reads TGTGCCAGCAGGCGGACACTTACCATGAACACTGAAGCTTTCTTT.

V is TRBV27 and J is TRBJ1-6; D unresolved. Germline V lookup: CDR1 MNHEY, CDR2 SMNVEV (reference sequence). The CDR3 is 13 amino acids. Trimming left V 5 bases short and J 9 bases short, with 11 bases between. CDR3 amino acids: CASSIIAGSPLHF. Here the CDR3 DNA reads TGTGCCAGCAGTATCATCGCGGGTTCACCCCTCCACTTT.

This chain joins TRBV12-5 and TRBJ1-2; TRBD1 aligns across 8 bases. The trim removed 5 bases at V and 5 bases at J, leaving 7 bases unmatched. CDR1 and CDR2 from the germline V gene are LGHNT and FRNRAP. The CDR3 length is 14 residues. DNA of the CDR3: TGTGCTAGTGGTCCGGACAGGGCAACGTATGGCTACACCTTC. Translated, it gives CASGPDRATYGYTF.

The chain combines TRBV9 with TRBJ2-7; 13 nucleotides line up with TRBD2. CDR1 is SGDLS and CDR2 is YYNGEE in the germline V gene. V lost 4 bases, J lost 3 bases, and 13 bases stayed unmatched. The CDR3 is 18 residues long. The CDR3 here is CASSPYQPGLAGRYEQYF. In nucleotides, the CDR3 is TGTGCCAGCAGCCCTTACCAGCCGGGACTAGCGGGACGCTACGAGCAGTACTTC.

V and J are TRBV30 and TRBJ1-1; D remains unclear. Trimming cost V 5 bases and J 7 bases, with 17 bases left between them. Germline loops: CDR1 GTSNPN, CDR2 SVGIG (reference sequence). This CDR3 contains 13 residues. Here the CDR3 reads CAWSTWAQVEAFF. DNA of the CDR3: TGTGCCTGGTCTACTTGGGCCCAGGTTGAAGCTTTCTTT.

This clone was counted between two and nine times. CDR3 nucleotides: TGTGCCAGCAGGCAGGGTAGGGAGACCCAGTACTTC. As protein: CASRQGRETQYF. The rearrangement links TRBV27 to TRBJ2-5, with a possible D match to TRBD1 (5 bases). CDR3 length: 12 residues. V was shortened by 6 bases and J by 5 bases, with 10 bases between the two germline ends. Germline values: CDR1 MNHEY, CDR2 SMNVEV (reference sequence).

This CDR3 reads CASSYSRTSKNEQFF. CDR3 bases: TGTGCCAGCAGTTACTCGAGGACTAGCAAGAACGAGCAGTTCTTC. The chain links TRBV6-6 to TRBJ2-1; 8 nucleotides agree with TRBD2. Losses at the gene ends were 0 bases for V and 10 bases for J; bases not matched to a gene: 8. Germline-derived CDR1 and CDR2 are MNHNY and SVGAGI (reference sequence). This CDR3 spans 15 amino acids.